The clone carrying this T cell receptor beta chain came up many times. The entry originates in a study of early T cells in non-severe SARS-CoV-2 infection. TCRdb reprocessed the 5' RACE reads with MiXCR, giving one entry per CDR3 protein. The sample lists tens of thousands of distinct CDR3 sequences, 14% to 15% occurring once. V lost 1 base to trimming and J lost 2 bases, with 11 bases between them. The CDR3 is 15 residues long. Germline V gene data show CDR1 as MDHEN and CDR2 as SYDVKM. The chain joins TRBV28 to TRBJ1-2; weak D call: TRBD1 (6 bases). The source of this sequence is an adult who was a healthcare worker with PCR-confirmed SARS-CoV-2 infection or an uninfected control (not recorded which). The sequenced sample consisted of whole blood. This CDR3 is CASSLSDSWNYGYTF. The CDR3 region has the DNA TGTGCCAGCAGTTTATCGGACAGCTGGAACTATGGCTACACCTTC.